This record looks at one TCR beta chain sequence and its context. The data originate from a study of blood T cell repertoires in COVID-19. Study at large: Samples of COVID-19 (acute and convalescent) were obtained from the United States, Italy and Spain. Sources were T cells, B-cell-depleted T cells, or PBMCs; the material itself was cDNA or gDNA.

The CDR3 spans 17 residues. The V gene's germline CDR1 is SGHDT and CDR2 YYEEEE. V was pared by 4 bases and J by 5 bases, with 14 bases of the junction left unmatched. Under the authors' procedure: Reference gene primers were amplified, and this amplification served to estimate nucleated cell counts. Some clones are missing from TCRdb's copy, which holds only in-frame ones; the method was immunoSEQ multiplex PCR. The V and J calls and clone size were taken over from that table, and D and trimming were inferred from the DNA. The sample holds roughly 100,000 clones, around 83% seen once. Sequenced input: peripheral blood. This receptor was obtained from a woman aged 80 or over with acute or convalescent COVID-19. The chain joins TRBV5-6 to TRBJ2-5; 10 nucleotides agree with TRBD1. The CDR3 reads CASSEGGPAGQGETQYF. CDR3 nucleotides: TGTGCCAGCAGCGAGGGGGGCCCAGCGGGACAGGGGGAGACCCAGTACTTC.